The sequence of this T cell receptor beta chain was determined in a study of vaccination and CD4 T cells after COVID-19. Regarding the study as a whole: Only after vaccination were a median about 87% of convalescents' reactive clones seen.

There are 13 residues in the CDR3. Per germline, CDR1 MNHNS and CDR2 SASEGT. Between the trimmed V and J ends, which lost 6 bases and 4 bases, there was a span of 13 bases. An Oncomine TCR Beta short-read assay was used to sequence the DNA from cultured CD4+ T cells. It was cultured CD4+ T cells from which genomic DNA was extracted. MiXCR was run by TCRdb on the PCR reads, yielding one entry per CDR3 protein. The data show about 13,000 distinct CDR3 sequences, around 50% seen once. Treatment given: approximately nine-day PBMC culture with coronavirus spike peptide pools or control peptides (ViraFEST assay). Following expansion of antigen-specific T cells with peptide pools, ViraFEST then sequenced TCRs. Positive PCR results dated from March to December 2020, before the US Alpha, Beta and Delta variants. There are a few counts of this clonotype. Its cognate antigen is unknown.

The rearrangement links TRBV6-1 to TRBJ2-7; D remains unclear. This clonotype was sampled from a human donor who had recovered from COVID-19. The material sequenced was CD4+ T cells from blood, cultured in vitro. The CDR3 loop is CASSRGKNYEQYF. CDR3 DNA: TGTGCCAGCAGCCGCGGAAAGAATTACGAGCAGTACTTC.